The present TCR beta chain was sequenced within a study of shared clonotypes between healthy human individuals. V lost 3 bases, J lost 0 bases, and 5 bases stayed unmatched. Germline V CDR1 and CDR2: KGHSH, LQKENI. The CDR3 length is 16 residues. On sorted subsets, replicate PCRs used approximately 190 ng DNA, or around 30,000 T cell genomes. Assay used: immunoSEQ multiplex PCR; TCRdb lists only in-frame clones, some missing. The profile shows roughly 2.2 million clones, more than 80% of them singletons. Sequenced input: naive CD4+ T cells from PBMCs. This sample's subset: CD45RA+ positively selected. The sequence derives from a man between 18 and 35 years old in good health. Some clones in this sample may be carry-over from other donors' samples. The chain recombines TRBV18 with TRBJ1-3, with 7 nucleotides matching TRBD1. The chain's CDR3 is CASSPGQLSSGNTIYF. In DNA form, the CDR3 reads TGTGCCAGCTCACCGGGACAGTTGAGCTCTGGAAACACCATATATTTT.